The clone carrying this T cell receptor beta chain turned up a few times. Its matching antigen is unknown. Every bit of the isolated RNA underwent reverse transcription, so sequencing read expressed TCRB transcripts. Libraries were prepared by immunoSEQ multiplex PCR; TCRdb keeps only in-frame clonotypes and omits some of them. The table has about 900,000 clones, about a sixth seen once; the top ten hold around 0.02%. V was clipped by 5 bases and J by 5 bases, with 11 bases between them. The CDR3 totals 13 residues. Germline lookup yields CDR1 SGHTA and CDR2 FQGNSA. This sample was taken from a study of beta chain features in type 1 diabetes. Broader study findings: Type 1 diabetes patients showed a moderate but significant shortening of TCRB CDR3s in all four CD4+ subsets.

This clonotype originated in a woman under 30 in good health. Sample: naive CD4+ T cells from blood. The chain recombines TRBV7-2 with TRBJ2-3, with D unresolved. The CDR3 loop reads CASSAAQGDTQYF. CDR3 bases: TGTGCCAGCAGCGCGGCACAAGGAGATACGCAGTATTTT.